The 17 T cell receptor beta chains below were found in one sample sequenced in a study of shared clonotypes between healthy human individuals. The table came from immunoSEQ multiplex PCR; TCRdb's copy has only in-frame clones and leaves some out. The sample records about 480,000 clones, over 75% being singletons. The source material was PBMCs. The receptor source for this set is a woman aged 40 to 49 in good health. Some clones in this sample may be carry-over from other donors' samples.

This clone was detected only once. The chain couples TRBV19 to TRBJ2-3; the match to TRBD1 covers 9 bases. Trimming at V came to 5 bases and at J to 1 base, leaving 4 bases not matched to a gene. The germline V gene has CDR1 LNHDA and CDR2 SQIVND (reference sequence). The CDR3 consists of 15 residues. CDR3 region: CASSSRTGGTDTQYF. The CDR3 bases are TGTGCCAGTAGTTCCCGGACAGGGGGCACAGATACGCAGTATTTT. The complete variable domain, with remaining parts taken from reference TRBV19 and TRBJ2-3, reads DGGITQSPKYLFRKEGQNVTLSCEQNLNHDAMYWYRQDPGQGLRLIYYSQIVNDFQKGDIAEGYSVSREKKESFPLTVTSAQKNPTAFYLCASSSRTGGTDTQYFGPGTRLTVL.

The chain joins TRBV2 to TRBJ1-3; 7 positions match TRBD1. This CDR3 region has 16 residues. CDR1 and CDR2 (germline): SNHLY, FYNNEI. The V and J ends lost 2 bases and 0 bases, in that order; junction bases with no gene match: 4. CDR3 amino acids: CASSERGQFSGNTIYF. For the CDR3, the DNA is TGTGCCAGCAGTGAAAGGGGGCAATTCTCTGGAAACACCATATATTTT. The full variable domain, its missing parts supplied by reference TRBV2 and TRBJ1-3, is EPEVTQTPSHQVTQMGQEVILRCVPISNHLYFYWYRQILGQKVEFLVSFYNNEISEKSEIFDDQFSVERPDGSNFTLKIRSTKLEDSAMYFCASSERGQFSGNTIYFGEGSWLTVV.

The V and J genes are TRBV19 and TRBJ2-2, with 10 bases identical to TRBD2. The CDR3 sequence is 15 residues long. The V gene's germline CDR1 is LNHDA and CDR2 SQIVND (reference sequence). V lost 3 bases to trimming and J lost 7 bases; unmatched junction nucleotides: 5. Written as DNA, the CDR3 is TGTGCCAGTAGTATGTCTAGCGGGAGACACGGGGAGCTGTTTTTT. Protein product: CASSMSSGRHGELFF.

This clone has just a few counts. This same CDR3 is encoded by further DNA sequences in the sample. CDR3: CASSQGVADSYEQYF. In nucleotides, the CDR3 is TGTGCCAGCAGCCAGGGGGTAGCAGACTCCTACGAGCAGTACTTC. The chain recombines TRBV4-2 with TRBJ2-7; D is tentatively TRBD1 or TRBD2 (5 bases each). The ends were cut back, 3 bases at V and 0 bases at J, with 12 bases in the middle. In germline, CDR1 is LGHNA, CDR2 YNFKEQ. This CDR3 comprises 15 residues.

CDR3 sequence: CASSFGGVSTDTQYF. The CDR3 coding sequence is TGTGCCAGCAGCTTTGGTGGGGTTAGCACAGATACGCAGTATTTT. This chain connects TRBV5-8 to TRBJ2-3, with D unclear. Germline V gives CDR1 SGHTS, CDR2 YDEGEE. Trimming left V 2 bases short and J 0 bases short, with 10 bases between. This CDR3 comprises 15 residues.

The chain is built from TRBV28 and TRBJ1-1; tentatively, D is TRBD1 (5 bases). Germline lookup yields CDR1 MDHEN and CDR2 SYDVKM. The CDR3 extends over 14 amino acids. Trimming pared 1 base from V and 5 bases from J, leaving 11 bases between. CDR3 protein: CASSLSLEGTEAFF. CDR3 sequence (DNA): TGTGCCAGCAGTTTATCCCTCGAGGGGACTGAAGCTTTCTTT.

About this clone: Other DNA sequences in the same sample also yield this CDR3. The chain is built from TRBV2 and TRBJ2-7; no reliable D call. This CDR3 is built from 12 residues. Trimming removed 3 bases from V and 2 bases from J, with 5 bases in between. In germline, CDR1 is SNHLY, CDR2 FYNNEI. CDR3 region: CASSDSPYEQYF. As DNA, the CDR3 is TGTGCCAGCAGTGACAGTCCCTACGAGCAGTACTTC. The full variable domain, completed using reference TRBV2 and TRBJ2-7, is EPEVTQTPSHQVTQMGQEVILRCVPISNHLYFYWYRQILGQKVEFLVSFYNNEISEKSEIFDDQFSVERPDGSNFTLKIRSTKLEDSAMYFCASSDSPYEQYFGPGTRLTVT.

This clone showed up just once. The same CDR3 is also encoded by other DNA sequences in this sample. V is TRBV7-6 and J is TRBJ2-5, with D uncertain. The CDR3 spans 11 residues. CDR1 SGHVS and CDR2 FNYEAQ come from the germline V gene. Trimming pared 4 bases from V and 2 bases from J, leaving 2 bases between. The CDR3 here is CASSSQETQYF. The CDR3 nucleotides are TGTGCCAGCAGCTCGCAAGAGACCCAGTACTTC.

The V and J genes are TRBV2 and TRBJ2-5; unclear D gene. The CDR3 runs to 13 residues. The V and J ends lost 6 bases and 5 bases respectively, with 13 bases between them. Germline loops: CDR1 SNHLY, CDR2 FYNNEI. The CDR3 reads CASSARMGETQYF. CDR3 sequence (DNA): TGTGCCAGCAGCGCTAGGATGGGCGAGACCCAGTACTTC.

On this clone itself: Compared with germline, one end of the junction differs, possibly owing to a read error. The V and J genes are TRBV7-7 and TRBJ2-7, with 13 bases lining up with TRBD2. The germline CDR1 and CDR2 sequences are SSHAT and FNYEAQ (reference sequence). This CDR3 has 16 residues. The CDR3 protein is CASSPTWTSGRNEQYF. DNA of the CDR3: TGTGCTAGCAGCCCGACCTGGACTAGCGGGAGAAACGAGCAGTACTTC.

The CDR3 DNA reads as TGTGCCACCAGCAGAGTTCACGGTCCGGGGGAGACCCAGTACTTC. Encoded protein: CATSRVHGPGETQYF. This sequence joins TRBV15 and TRBJ2-5; D is possibly TRBD2 (5 bases). Trimming left V 1 base short and J 5 bases short, with 14 bases between. The CDR3 extends over 15 amino acids. Germline CDR1 is LNHNV and CDR2 is YYDKDF (reference sequence).

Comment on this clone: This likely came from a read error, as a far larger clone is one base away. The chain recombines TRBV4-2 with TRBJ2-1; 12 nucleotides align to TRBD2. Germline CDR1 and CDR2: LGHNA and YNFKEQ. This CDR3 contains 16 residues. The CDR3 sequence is CASSLSTSGSYNEQLF. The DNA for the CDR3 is TGTGCCAGCAGCCTCTCGACTAGCGGGAGCTACAATGAGCAGCTCTTC.

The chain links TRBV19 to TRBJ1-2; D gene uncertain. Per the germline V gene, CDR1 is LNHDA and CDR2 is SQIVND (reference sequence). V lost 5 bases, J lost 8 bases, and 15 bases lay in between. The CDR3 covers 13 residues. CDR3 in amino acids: CASSLDFLPGYTF. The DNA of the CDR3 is TGTGCCAGTAGTTTGGACTTTCTACCCGGCTACACCTTC. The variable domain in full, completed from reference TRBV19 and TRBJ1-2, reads DGGITQSPKYLFRKEGQNVTLSCEQNLNHDAMYWYRQDPGQGLRLIYYSQIVNDFQKGDIAEGYSVSREKKESFPLTVTSAQKNPTAFYLCASSLDFLPGYTFGSGTRLTVV.

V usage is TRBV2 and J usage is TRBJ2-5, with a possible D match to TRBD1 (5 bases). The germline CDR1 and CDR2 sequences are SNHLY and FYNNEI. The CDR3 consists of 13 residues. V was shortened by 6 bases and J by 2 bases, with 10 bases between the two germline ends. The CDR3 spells CASSRQFQETQYF. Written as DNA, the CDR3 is TGTGCCAGCAGCCGACAGTTTCAAGAGACCCAGTACTTC.

CDR3 nucleotides: TGTGCCTGGAGTCGACCAAGACAGGGGTATGGCTACACCTTC. This codes for CAWSRPRQGYGYTF. The chain employs TRBV30 and TRBJ1-2; TRBD1 matches at 8 bases. CDR1 is GTSNPN and CDR2 is SVGIG in the germline V gene (reference sequence). V was pared by 2 bases and J by 5 bases, with 7 bases of the junction left unmatched. CDR3 length equals 14 residues.

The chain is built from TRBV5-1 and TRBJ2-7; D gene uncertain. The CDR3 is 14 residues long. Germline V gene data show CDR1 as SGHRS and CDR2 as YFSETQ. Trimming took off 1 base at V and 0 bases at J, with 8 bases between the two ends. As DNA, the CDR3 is TGCGCCAGCAGCTTGCTCATCCTCTCCTACGAGCAGTACTTC. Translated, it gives CASSLLILSYEQYF.

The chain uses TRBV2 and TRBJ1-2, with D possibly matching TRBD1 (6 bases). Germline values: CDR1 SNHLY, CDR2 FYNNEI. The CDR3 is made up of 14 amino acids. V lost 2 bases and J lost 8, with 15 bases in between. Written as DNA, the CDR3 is TGTGCCAGCAGTGAATGGTTGGGTAGGGGGGGCTACACCTTC. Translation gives CASSEWLGRGGYTF.